This T cell receptor beta chain was identified in a study of PD-L1 blockade in urothelial cancer. Study information: It was at 3 weeks (second dose) and 6 weeks after treatment start that blood was analyzed. Study findings and constraints: By 3 weeks, tumor-associated blood clones had expanded more in durable-benefit patients. A pretreatment blood TCR clonality that fell below the median predicted better progression-free and overall survival.

Regarding time point: pretreatment peripheral blood. V dropped 5 bases and J dropped 6 bases, with 9 bases sitting between them. Germline V gives CDR1 GTSNPN, CDR2 SVGIG (reference sequence). This CDR3 comprises 11 residues. Turning to this clone: The antigen is unknown.

Every PCR received spiked-in synthetic TCR analog templates. Clones were sequenced by immunoSEQ multiplex PCR, and TCRdb holds only the in-frame ones, with some missing. The data hold 70,000 to 95,000 clones, with approximately 88% observed a single time. The TCR was taken from a woman over 75 with urothelial cancer. This sample comprised PBMCs, obtained around atezolizumab (anti-PD-L1) treatment. The V and J genes are TRBV30 and TRBJ2-3, with D possibly being TRBD2 (6 bases). The CDR3 is CAWAGRDTQYF. The CDR3 coding sequence is TGTGCCTGGGCAGGGAGGGATACGCAGTATTTT.